This T cell receptor (beta chain) was obtained from a study of blood T cell repertoires in COVID-19. In the study overall: COVID-19 samples from acute and convalescent phases originated in the United States, Italy and Spain. The analysed material was cDNA or gDNA that came from T cells, B-cell-depleted T cells, or PBMCs.

How the authors handled the data: Estimation of nucleated cell counts relied on the amplification of reference gene primers. Produced via immunoSEQ multiplex PCR; TCRdb's table is partial and in-frame only. V and J calls and clone size are as listed in that table; D and trimming were resolved from the DNA. The repertoire consists of 150,000 to 200,000 clones, with roughly 83% occurring once and the leading ten covering 1.5%. Germline loops: CDR1 SGHTS, CDR2 YDEGEE. Trimming cost V 3 bases and J 8 bases, with 14 bases left between them. This CDR3 has 14 residues. Sample: peripheral blood. The chain uses TRBV5-8 and TRBJ1-4, with D possibly matching TRBD1 (6 bases). This TCR was sampled from a human donor in a cohort sampled during active COVID-19. CDR3 nucleotide sequence: TGTGCCAGCAGCTCGAGGGGGTTCGAGGAAAAACTGTTTTTT. Amino acids: CASSSRGFEEKLFF.